This TCR beta chain emerged from a study of a mutant IDH1 vaccine in newly diagnosed glioma. The overall study: Eight vaccine doses were administered to patients at weeks 1, 3, 5, 7, 11, 15, 19 and 23. Standard pretreatment was either radiotherapy, temozolomide, or, for most, radiochemotherapy with temozolomide. Whole-study results and caveats: Of all patients, about 93% showed vaccine-induced immune responses.

Assay: immunoSEQ multiplex PCR; the TCRdb copy retains only in-frame clones and omits some. Here the sample spans approximately 41,000 clones, approximately 90% being singletons. The V and J ends lost 5 bases and 2 bases respectively, with 4 bases between them. The CDR3 runs 12 residues. Germline CDR1 is MNHEY and CDR2 is SMNVEV (reference sequence). About this clone: What it binds is not known.

Stated time point: week 23, last vaccination. Topical imiquimod was applied with each vaccine dose, which held 300 ug of mutant IDH1 20-mer peptide. The specimen was PBMCs, collected from a glioma patient whose treatment included an IDH1 peptide vaccine. The clonotype was recovered from a man in his fifties with glioma. The V gene is TRBV27, the J gene TRBJ1-3, with no clear D. DNA of the CDR3: TGTGCCAGCAGTCATACTGGAAACACCATATATTTT. This translates into CASSHTGNTIYF.